The 21 T cell receptor beta chains below were found in one sample sequenced in a study of response to subunit inactivated influenza vaccine. TCRdb used MiXCR to reprocess the RT-PCR reads, holding one entry per CDR3 protein. The table has more than 700,000 distinct CDR3 sequences, roughly 20% seen once. The material sequenced was PBMCs from blood, taken about 5 days after vaccination. The receptor source for this set is a man between 45 and 60 years old who received an inactivated influenza vaccine.

V usage is TRBV27 and J usage is TRBJ2-2, with 9 bases identical to TRBD2. This CDR3 region has 16 residues. V shed 2 bases and J 4 bases; nucleotides not matched to a gene: 5. The V gene's germline CDR1 is MNHEY and CDR2 SMNVEV (reference sequence). The CDR3 loop is CASSLVSGSGTGELFF. CDR3 DNA: TGTGCCAGCAGTTTAGTTAGCGGGAGCGGCACCGGGGAGCTGTTTTTT.

The chain joins TRBV29-1 to TRBJ2-1; 8 bases align to TRBD2. Per the germline V gene, CDR1 is SQVTM and CDR2 is ANQGSEA. This CDR3 has 12 amino acids. The ends lost 6 bases at V and 9 bases at J; junction bases unmatched: 7. CDR3 amino acids: CSVGSGMVEQFF. In nucleotides, the CDR3 is TGCAGCGTAGGTAGCGGGATGGTTGAGCAGTTCTTC.

This clonotype showed up just once. J is TRBJ2-7 and V is TRBV3-1; D is perhaps TRBD1 or TRBD2 (5 bases each). The CDR3 spans 14 residues. Trimming pared 3 bases from V and 2 bases from J, leaving 11 bases between. Per the germline V gene, CDR1 is LGHDT and CDR2 is YNNKEL (reference sequence). The CDR3 is CASSHQGPAYEQYF. The CDR3 DNA is TGTGCCAGCAGCCATCAGGGACCAGCCTACGAGCAGTACTTC.

The CDR3 coding sequence is TGCGCCAGCAGCATTGGACAGGGGTCAGTCGGGGAGCTGTTTTTT. Residues: CASSIGQGSVGELFF. This sequence joins TRBV5-1 and TRBJ2-2, with 9 bases that match TRBD1. Germline V gene sequence: CDR1 SGHRS, CDR2 YFSETQ. The CDR3 is 15 residues long. V trimming: 4 bases; J trimming: 7 bases; junction bases outside the gene matches: 8.

This clonotype was counted between two and nine times. CDR3 nucleotide sequence: TGTGCCAGCCTGGACTATAGTACCTACGAGCAGTACTTC. This gives the protein CASLDYSTYEQYF. The V gene is TRBV28, the J gene TRBJ2-7; TRBD2 is a possible D gene (6 bases). The germline V gene has CDR1 MDHEN and CDR2 SYDVKM. Trimming removed 8 bases at V and 2 bases at J, with 13 bases between. CDR3 length: 13 amino acids.

This CDR3 reads CATSRQAGSTDTQYF. The CDR3 DNA sequence: TGTGCCACCAGCAGACAAGCGGGAAGCACAGATACGCAGTATTTT. This chain links TRBV15 with TRBJ2-3; TRBD2 agrees at 7 bases. CDR1 and CDR2 from the germline V gene are LNHNV and YYDKDF (reference sequence). This CDR3 has 15 residues. V trimming: 2 bases; J trimming: 0 bases; junction bases outside the gene matches: 2.

This clonotype has more than one count but fewer than ten. The chain combines TRBV12-3 or TRBV12-4 with TRBJ2-2; D perhaps matches TRBD2 (5 bases). V lost 10 bases, J lost 0 bases, and 15 bases lay in between. The CDR3 loop spans 15 amino acids. Here the CDR3 DNA reads TGTGCCACCGGCCTGCGGGTGCCGAACACCGGGGAGCTGTTTTTT. Protein product: CATGLRVPNTGELFF.

The chain is built from TRBV2 and TRBJ1-1, with TRBD1 matching over 8 bases. V gave up 6 bases and J gave up 0 bases; unmatched junction bases: 6. Germline V gene lookup returns CDR1 SNHLY and CDR2 FYNNEI. The CDR3 has 15 residues. The CDR3 spells CASRTGEGVNTEAFF. As DNA, the CDR3 is TGTGCCAGCAGGACAGGGGAGGGGGTGAACACTGAAGCTTTCTTT.

The chain couples TRBV7-9 to TRBJ1-2; D is possibly TRBD1 (5 bases). The CDR3 sequence is 16 residues long. V lost 2 bases, J lost 8 bases, and 21 bases lay in between. The V gene's germline CDR1 is SEHNR and CDR2 FQNEAQ (reference sequence). The CDR3 loop is CASSLKFRDGAAGYTF. In DNA, the CDR3 is TGTGCCAGCAGCTTAAAGTTCCGGGACGGTGCCGCCGGCTACACCTTC.

This clonotype appeared once. The chain has TRBV20-1 and TRBJ2-3; D possibly matches TRBD1 or TRBD2 (6 bases each). The CDR3 is 16 amino acids. The germline gives CDR1 DFQATT, CDR2 SNEGSKA (reference sequence). Trimming removed 2 bases from V and 1 base from J, with 16 bases in between. The CDR3 sequence: CSARSVAEGGTDTQYF. CDR3 coding DNA: TGCAGTGCTAGATCGGTAGCGGAGGGGGGCACAGATACGCAGTATTTT.

The chain carries TRBV2 and TRBJ1-1, with D unresolved. Between the trimmed V and J ends, which lost 5 bases and 5 bases, there was a span of 12 bases. The CDR3 contains 13 residues. From germline, CDR1 is SNHLY and CDR2 FYNNEI. DNA of the CDR3: TGTGCCAGCAGTTCAACGAGGAGGACTGAAGCTTTCTTT. Encoded protein: CASSSTRRTEAFF.

This clonotype was detected many times. The chain carries TRBV28 and TRBJ2-5; a weak D match, TRBD2 (5 bases). Trimming shortened V by 3 bases and J by 0 bases, and 8 bases separated the two germline ends. Per the germline V gene, CDR1 is MDHEN and CDR2 is SYDVKM. This CDR3 region has 14 residues. CDR3 protein: CASSLPADQETQYF. Here the CDR3 DNA reads TGTGCCAGCAGTTTGCCAGCGGACCAAGAGACCCAGTACTTC. The full variable domain, its missing parts supplied by reference TRBV28 and TRBJ2-5, is DVKVTQSSRYLVKRTGEKVFLECVQDMDHENMFWYRQDPGLGLRLIYFSYDVKMKEKGDIPEGYSVSREKKERFSLILESASTNQTSMYLCASSLPADQETQYFGPGTRLLVL.

This clonotype was counted only a few times. The chain links TRBV6-1 to TRBJ2-1, with a possible D match to TRBD2 (6 bases). The CDR3 runs to 15 residues. Germline lookup yields CDR1 MNHNS and CDR2 SASEGT. The V gene lost 5 bases and the J gene lost 0 bases, with 11 bases spanning the gap. CDR3 DNA: TGTGCCAGCAGTCAGCGGGTCAGCTCCTACAATGAGCAGTTCTTC. This sequence encodes CASSQRVSSYNEQFF.

This chain connects TRBV3-1 to TRBJ2-1; a possible D gene is TRBD2 (6 bases). Trimming removed 0 bases from V and 7 bases from J, with 16 bases in between. The CDR3 has 16 residues. Looked up from germline, CDR1 is LGHDT and CDR2 is YNNKEL (reference sequence). CDR3 coding DNA: TGTGCCAGCAGCCAAGATCTAGCGACCATTAGGAATGAGCAGTTCTTC. It specifies CASSQDLATIRNEQFF.

Only a few counts were recorded for this clonotype. The chain joins TRBV12-3 or TRBV12-4 to TRBJ2-1, with unresolved D. V lost 5 bases, J lost 0 bases, and 20 bases lay in between. CDR3 length: 18 residues. This chain's CDR3 is CASSHPRDTESSYNEQFF. The CDR3 DNA reads as TGTGCCAGCAGTCATCCCCGAGATACGGAAAGCTCCTACAATGAGCAGTTCTTC.

The chain joins TRBV5-4 to TRBJ2-3; possibly TRBD2 for D (6 bases). V was shortened by 1 base and J by 0 bases, with 12 bases between the two germline ends. Germline V lookup: CDR1 SGHNT, CDR2 YYREEE (reference sequence). The CDR3 has 16 amino acids. Here the CDR3 reads CASSLMTGASTDTQYF. CDR3 nucleotide sequence: TGTGCCAGCAGCTTGATGACGGGAGCTAGCACAGATACGCAGTATTTT. Combining the CDR3 with reference TRBV5-4 and TRBJ2-3 gives the whole variable domain ETGVTQSPTHLIKTRGQQVTLRCSSQSGHNTVSWYQQALGQGPQFIFQYYREEENGRGNFPPRFSGLQFPNYSSELNVNALELDDSALYLCASSLMTGASTDTQYFGPGTRLTVL.

In its sample, this clonotype was seen many times. The V and J genes are TRBV4-1 and TRBJ2-7, with 10 bases identical to TRBD2. This CDR3 contains 16 residues. Per the germline V gene, CDR1 is MGHRA and CDR2 is YSYEKL. The V segment lost 5 bases and the J segment 3 bases; nucleotides outside the gene matches: 10. CDR3 DNA: TGCGCCAGCAGCGCCTCAGGACTAGCGGATTACTACGAGCAGTACTTC. Amino acid sequence: CASSASGLADYYEQYF.

The chain links TRBV5-1 to TRBJ2-3; D not resolved. CDR1 is SGHRS, CDR2 YFSETQ, per germline. CDR3 length: 15 amino acids. V lost 3 bases and J lost 6, with 17 bases in between. CDR3 residues: CASSSQTDAQDTQYF. The CDR3 bases are TGCGCCAGCAGCTCACAGACCGACGCACAGGATACGCAGTATTTT.

This sequence joins TRBV6-6 and TRBJ2-7; D not resolved. V was cut by 2 bases and J by 9 bases, with 14 bases left in between. Germline CDR1 MNHNY, CDR2 SVGAGI (reference sequence). The CDR3 has 13 amino acids. The CDR3: CASSYDGTSGQYF. The DNA for the CDR3 is TGTGCCAGCAGTTACGACGGCACGAGTGGGCAGTACTTC.

This clonotype occurred a few times. CDR3 sequence reads: CASSFPDRTDTQYF. CDR3 DNA: TGCGCCAGCAGCTTTCCGGACAGGACAGATACGCAGTATTTT. The chain combines TRBV5-1 with TRBJ2-3; 7 bases map to TRBD1. V was clipped by 2 bases and J by 3 bases; unmatched bases: 3. Germline loops: CDR1 SGHRS, CDR2 YFSETQ. This CDR3 spans 14 amino acids.

The V and J genes are TRBV12-3 or TRBV12-4 and TRBJ2-1; TRBD2 matches 13 bases. The length of the CDR3 is 15 residues. V lost 2 bases and J lost 9; bases outside the gene matches: 4. In DNA, the CDR3 is TGTGCCAGCAGTTTACAACTAGCGGGGGGGCTTGAGCAGTTCTTC. Translation: CASSLQLAGGLEQFF.